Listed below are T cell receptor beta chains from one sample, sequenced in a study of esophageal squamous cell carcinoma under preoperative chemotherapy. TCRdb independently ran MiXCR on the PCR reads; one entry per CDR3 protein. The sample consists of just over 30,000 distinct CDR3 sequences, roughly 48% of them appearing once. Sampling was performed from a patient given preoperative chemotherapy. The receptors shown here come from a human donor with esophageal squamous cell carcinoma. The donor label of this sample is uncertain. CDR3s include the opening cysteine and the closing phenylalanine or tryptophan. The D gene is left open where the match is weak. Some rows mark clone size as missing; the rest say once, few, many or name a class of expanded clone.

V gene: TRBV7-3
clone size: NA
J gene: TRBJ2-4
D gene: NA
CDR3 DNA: TGTGCCATTAGCTTGAGGCCCGCGGGCCGGGTCCAAAACACCCAGTACTTC
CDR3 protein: CAISLRPAGRVQNTQYF

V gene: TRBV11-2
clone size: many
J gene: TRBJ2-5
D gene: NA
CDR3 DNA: TGTGCCAGCAGACGAGTGGGTGGTGAGCAGTACTTC
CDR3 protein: CASRRVGGEQYF

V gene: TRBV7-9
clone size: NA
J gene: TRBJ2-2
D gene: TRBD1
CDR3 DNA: TGTGCCAGCAGCCTAAGGCAGGCGAGCACAGGGGAGCTGTATTTT
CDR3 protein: CASSLRQASTGELYF

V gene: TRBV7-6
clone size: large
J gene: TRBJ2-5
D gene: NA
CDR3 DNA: TGTGCCAGCAGCGCCCGTAGCGACGAGGGGACCCAGTACTTC
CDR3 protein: CASSARSDEGTQYF

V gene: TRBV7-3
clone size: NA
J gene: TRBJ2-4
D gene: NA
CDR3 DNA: NA
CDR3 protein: CASCFGPGGRVQNTQYF

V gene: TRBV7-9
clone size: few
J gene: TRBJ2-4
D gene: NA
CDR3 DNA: TGTGCCAGCAGCTCGGGTTTAGCGGTGGGGATTCAGTACTTC
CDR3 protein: CASSSGLAVGIQYF

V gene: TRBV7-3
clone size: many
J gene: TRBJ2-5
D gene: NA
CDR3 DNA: TGTGCCAGCAGCTTAACTAGCGACTCTGTGGAGACCCAGTACTTC
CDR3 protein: CASSLTSDSVETQYF

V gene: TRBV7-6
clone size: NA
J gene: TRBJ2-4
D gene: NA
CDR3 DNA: TGTGCCAGCAGCTTGGGTATGGCTGACCAAGACACTCAGTACTTC
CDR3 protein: CASSLGMADQDTQYF

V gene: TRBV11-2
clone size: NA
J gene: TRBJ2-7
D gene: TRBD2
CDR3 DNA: TGTGCCAGCAGCCCCCGGACTAGCGGGGGCTACGAGCAGTACTTC
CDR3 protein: CASSPRTSGGYEQYF

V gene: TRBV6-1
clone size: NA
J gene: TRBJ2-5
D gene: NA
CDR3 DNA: TGTGCCAGCAGTCCCCCCCTAGGCCAAGAGACCCAGTACTTC
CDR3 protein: CASSPPLGQETQYF

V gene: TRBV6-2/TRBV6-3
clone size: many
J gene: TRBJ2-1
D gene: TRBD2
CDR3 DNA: TGTGCCAGCAAACGGGCGGGAGAGGCCAATGAGCAGTTCTTC
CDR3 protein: CASKRAGEANEQFF

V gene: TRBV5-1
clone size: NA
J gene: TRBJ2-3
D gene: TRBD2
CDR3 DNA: TGCGCCAGCACGGGAGGCGGGAGGGCTAGCACAGATACGCAGTATTTT
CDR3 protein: CASTGGGRASTDTQYF

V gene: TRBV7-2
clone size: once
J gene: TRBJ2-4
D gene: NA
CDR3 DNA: TGTGCCAGCAGCACGGGGACGAGAGCCGAAAATACTCAGTACTTC
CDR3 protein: CASSTGTRAENTQYF

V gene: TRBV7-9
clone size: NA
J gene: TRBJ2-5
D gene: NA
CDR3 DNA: TGTGCCAGCGCCGGGATACGAGGCCGTGACCAAGAGACCCAGTACTTC
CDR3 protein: CASAGIRGRDQETQYF

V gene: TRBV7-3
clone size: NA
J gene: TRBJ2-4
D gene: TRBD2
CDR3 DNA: TGTGCCAGCAGCTTGGTACCGGGGGGAGGTATCAAAGACATTCAGTACTTC
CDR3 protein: CASSLVPGGGIKDIQYF

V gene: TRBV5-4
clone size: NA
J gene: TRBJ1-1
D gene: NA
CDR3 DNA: TGTGCCAGCAGCCTTTCGGGGGGCACTGAAGCTTTCTTT
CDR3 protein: CASSLSGGTEAFF

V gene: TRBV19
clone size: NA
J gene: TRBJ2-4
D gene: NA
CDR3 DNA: TGTGCCAGTAGTATCTATGGGCAAATGGGGGCCAAAAACATTCAGTACTTC
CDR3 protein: CASSIYGQMGAKNIQYF